This record covers a single T cell receptor (beta chain). The record originates from a study of cytomegalovirus exposure and HLA in healthy donors. Vbeta (60) and Jbeta (13) primers were used in the PCR. In the authors' methods: Later, tens of millions of unique TCR beta chains were counted in an analysis, and approximately 10 million of them were shared. Produced via immunoSEQ multiplex PCR; TCRdb's table is partial and in-frame only. V, J and clone size derive from that table, while D and trimming were established from the DNA sequence. The sample yields around 140,000 clones, 70% to 75% seen once. The source is a male donor in good health and CMV-seronegative. Sequencing was performed on PBMCs.

The CDR3 DNA reads TGTGCCAGCAGCGTAGAGGGGGGGACAGGGGTGGGCACTGAAGCTTTCTTT. Amino acids: CASSVEGGTGVGTEAFF. The V and J genes are TRBV9 and TRBJ1-1; TRBD1 matches 10 bases. The CDR3 has 17 amino acids. CDR1 and CDR2 (germline): SGDLS, YYNGEE. Germline trimming cut 0 bases from V and 4 bases from J; bases unmatched to any gene: 9.